The entry below describes one T cell receptor (beta chain). TCRbeta library preparation incorporated unique molecular identifiers. One entry per CDR3 protein results from TCRdb running MiXCR on the PCR reads. The sample shows hundreds of thousands of distinct CDR3 sequences, around 17% of them seen only once. Looked up from germline, CDR1 is DFQATT and CDR2 is SNEGSKA (reference sequence). The CDR3 loop spans 16 amino acids. The V end was cut by 0 bases, the J end by 1 base, with 13 bases between. This entry comes from a study of T-cell reconstitution after alpha-beta-depleted transplantation in children.

Material: PBMCs from the stem cell graft donor, obtained from the stem cell graft. The clonotype was recovered from a human donor who donated a stem cell graft to a child with acute myeloid leukemia. The chain couples TRBV20-1 to TRBJ1-5; D is perhaps TRBD1 (6 bases). For the CDR3, the DNA is TGCAGTGCTAGAGACCTGAAGGGGGGGAGCAATCAGCCCCAGCATTTT. It yields the protein CSARDLKGGSNQPQHF.